This TCR beta chain originates from a study of identical twins. TCRdb redid the calling of the 5' RACE reads with MiXCR, one entry per CDR3 protein. The table records more than 1.5 million distinct CDR3 sequences, 32% of them present only once. CDR1 and CDR2 (germline): SGHRS, YFSETQ. CDR3 length: 17 residues. The V gene end was trimmed by 4 bases and the J gene end by 3 bases; junction bases not matched to a gene: 7. Whole-study results and caveats: Zero-insertion analyses were open to partial confounding by invariant MAIT and iNKT cells. Abundant beta clonotypes from cord blood had fewer insertions, unlike memory repertoires, which showed none. Researchers reported excess low generation probability among twin-shared out-of-frame alpha sequences. Less excess twin sharing appeared in beta out-of-frame sequences.

This clonotype turned up a few times. Its antigen is unknown. This TCR derives from a newborn girl in good health. V gene TRBV5-1 combines with J gene TRBJ2-1; 13 bases match TRBD2. The source material was cord blood. CDR3 bases: TGCGCCAGCAGCACCGGGACTAGCGGGATCGGCTACAATGAGCAGTTCTTC. Protein: CASSTGTSGIGYNEQFF.